This T cell receptor beta chain was recovered during a study of blood T cell repertoires in COVID-19. The method was immunoSEQ multiplex PCR; TCRdb's version includes in-frame clones alone and lacks a portion of them. The table includes some 220,000 clones, more than 80% detected once. CDR3 length equals 15 residues. V was pared by 6 bases and J by 9 bases, with 23 bases between. Germline V gene lookup returns CDR1 MDHEN and CDR2 SYDVKM. The TCR was taken from a woman aged 18-35 years in a cohort exposed to, infected with or recovered from COVID-19 (not recorded which). Sample: PBMCs or T cells enriched from blood (not recorded which). The rearrangement uses TRBV28 and TRBJ1-2; weak D call: TRBD1 (6 bases). The CDR3 is CASRSPRAGVGSYTF. CDR3 DNA: TGTGCCAGCAGAAGCCCCCGGGCAGGGGTAGGAAGCTACACCTTC.